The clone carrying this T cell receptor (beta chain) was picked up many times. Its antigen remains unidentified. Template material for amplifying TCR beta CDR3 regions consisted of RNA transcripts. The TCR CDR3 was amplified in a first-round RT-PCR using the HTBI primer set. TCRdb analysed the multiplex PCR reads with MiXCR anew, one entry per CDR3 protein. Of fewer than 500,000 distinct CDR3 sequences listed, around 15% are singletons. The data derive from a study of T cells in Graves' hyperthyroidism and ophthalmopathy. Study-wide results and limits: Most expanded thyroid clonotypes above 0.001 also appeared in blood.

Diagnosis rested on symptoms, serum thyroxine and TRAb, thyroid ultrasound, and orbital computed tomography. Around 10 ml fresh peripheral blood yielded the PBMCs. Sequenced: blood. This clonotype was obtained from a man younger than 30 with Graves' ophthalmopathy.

CDR3 protein: CASSPPGLADTDTQYF. The CDR3 nucleotides read TGCGCCAGCAGCCCACCCGGACTAGCGGACACAGATACGCAGTATTTT. The rearrangement links TRBV5-1 to TRBJ2-3, with 10 nucleotides matching TRBD2. Germline V CDR1 and CDR2: SGHRS, YFSETQ. The junction had 7 bases not matched to a gene; V was cut back by 4 bases and J by 2 bases. The CDR3 has 16 residues.